This T cell receptor beta chain was documented in a study of blood T cell repertoires in COVID-19. On the study more broadly: Sources were T cells, B-cell-depleted T cells, or PBMCs; the material itself was cDNA or gDNA.

Original data processing: Reference gene primer amplification in the assay estimated nucleated cell counts. TCRdb's copy holds only in-frame clones and misses some; the assay was immunoSEQ multiplex PCR. V and J calls and clone size are as listed in that table; D and trimming were resolved from the DNA. This table holds 200,000 to 300,000 clones, around nine tenths found once. V was pared by 4 bases and J by 0 bases, with 13 bases between. The length of the CDR3 is 16 residues. CDR1 is ENHRY, CDR2 SYGVKD, per germline. The chain carries TRBV10-3 and TRBJ2-1; the D gene is possibly TRBD2 (5 bases). The source is a woman aged 70-85 years with active or convalescent COVID-19. The source material was peripheral blood. CDR3 nucleotides: TGTGCCATCAGTGCGGGGAACATGGGCTCCTACAATGAGCAGTTCTTC. Amino acid sequence: CAISAGNMGSYNEQFF.